These 13 T cell receptor beta chains were all obtained from the same sample, sequenced in a study of blood T cell repertoires in COVID-19. Assay used: immunoSEQ multiplex PCR; TCRdb lists only in-frame clones, some missing. The data show more than 45,000 clones, about 86% seen once. The sample comprised peripheral blood. The origin of the receptors is a human donor in a cohort sampled during active COVID-19.

The chain couples TRBV5-5 to TRBJ1-2; D is ambiguous. Germline loops: CDR1 SGHKS, CDR2 YYEKEE (reference sequence). There are 13 residues in the CDR3. V was trimmed by 1 base and J by 7 bases, leaving 11 bases between them. In DNA form, the CDR3 reads TGTGCCAGCAGCTTGCAGACCGACACTGGCTACACCTTC. It is translated as CASSLQTDTGYTF.

This sequence joins TRBV11-2 and TRBJ1-1; D gene ambiguous. Deletions cut 1 base from V and 4 bases from J, with 10 bases between. Germline assignment: CDR1 SGHAT and CDR2 FQNNGV. CDR3 length equals 14 residues. As DNA, the CDR3 is TGTGCCAGCAGCTTAGCGGGAGCCTCCACTGAAGCTTTCTTT. It codes for CASSLAGASTEAFF.

The chain recombines TRBV9 with TRBJ2-1; 7 positions agree with TRBD1. Germline V gives CDR1 SGDLS, CDR2 YYNGEE. The CDR3 is made up of 17 amino acids. Losses at the gene ends were 0 bases for V and 5 bases for J; bases not matched to a gene: 11. The DNA for the CDR3 is TGTGCCAGCAGCGTAGCTCGACAGGGTAGGGAAAACAATGAGCAGTTCTTC. It specifies CASSVARQGRENNEQFF.

The CDR3 nucleotides are TGTGCCACCAGTGATTCCCCTGGACAGGGTAACGGGGAGCTGTTTTTT. This gives the protein CATSDSPGQGNGELFF. This chain uses TRBV24-1 with TRBJ2-2; 8 bases fit TRBD1. Germline CDR1 KGHDR, CDR2 SFDVKD. This CDR3 contains 16 residues. V lost 2 bases, J lost 7 bases, and 8 bases stayed unmatched.

The CDR3 bases are TGTGCCAGCAGCTTAGAAACTAGCGCCCCCTACAATGAGCAGTTCTTC. This sequence encodes CASSLETSAPYNEQFF. The chain recombines TRBV7-6 with TRBJ2-1, with 7 bases fitting TRBD2. This CDR3 spans 16 amino acids. Per the germline V gene, CDR1 is SGHVS and CDR2 is FNYEAQ. The junction had 5 bases not matched to a gene; V was cut back by 1 base and J by 2 bases. The full variable domain, with the rest looked up from reference TRBV7-6 and TRBJ2-1, is GAGVSQSPRYKVTKRGQDVALRCDPISGHVSLYWYRQALGQGPEFLTYFNYEAQQDKSGLPNDRFSAERPEGSISTLTIQRTEQRDSAMYRCASSLETSAPYNEQFFGPGTRLTVL.

The rearrangement joins TRBV27 to TRBJ1-1; 7 bases line up with TRBD1. Germline V gene sequence: CDR1 MNHEY, CDR2 SMNVEV (reference sequence). The CDR3 consists of 14 residues. The trim removed 6 bases at V and 1 base at J, leaving 5 bases unmatched. CDR3 region: CASRGDSWNTEAFF. As DNA, the CDR3 is TGTGCCAGCAGGGGGGACAGCTGGAACACTGAAGCTTTCTTT.

The chain links TRBV7-2 to TRBJ1-4; 9 bases fit TRBD1. The J segment lost 13 bases and the V segment lost 4 bases, leaving 7 bases of the junction unmatched. Germline CDR1 SGHTA, CDR2 FQGNSA. The length of the CDR3 is 13 residues. The DNA of the CDR3 is TGTGCCAGCAGCTCAGACAGGGGGGAAGGACTGTTTTTT. Its translation is CASSSDRGEGLFF.

The rearrangement uses TRBV4-2 and TRBJ1-3; 11 nucleotides agree with TRBD1. There are 18 residues in the CDR3. Unmatched junction bases numbered 12, after V lost 5 bases and J lost 3 bases. Germline loops: CDR1 LGHNA, CDR2 YNFKEQ. The CDR3 sequence is CASSAGYGTGGIGNTIYF. CDR3 bases: TGTGCCAGCAGCGCCGGCTACGGGACAGGGGGAATTGGAAACACCATATATTTT.

The chain joins TRBV2 to TRBJ2-3; 9 positions match TRBD2. Trimming removed 5 bases from V and 5 bases from J; junction bases left unmatched: 11. CDR1 is SNHLY and CDR2 is FYNNEI in the germline V gene. CDR3 size: 16 residues. The DNA for the CDR3 is TGTGCCAGCAGTAAACTCGCGGGGGGGCCAGGAGATACGCAGTATTTT. Protein product: CASSKLAGGPGDTQYF.

The chain is built from TRBV18 and TRBJ1-5; no reliable D call. Trimming pared 4 bases from V and 2 bases from J, leaving 9 bases between. The CDR3 spans 14 residues. Germline V gene sequence: CDR1 KGHSH, CDR2 LQKENI. The CDR3 DNA reads TGTGCCAGCTCACAGCAGGAAGGCAATCAGCCCCAGCATTTT. Translating it yields CASSQQEGNQPQHF.

The chain recombines TRBV20-1 with TRBJ2-7, with 9 nucleotides matching TRBD2. The CDR3 totals 15 residues. Germline V gene sequence: CDR1 DFQATT, CDR2 SNEGSKA (reference sequence). V lost 3 bases, J lost 3 bases, and 9 bases stayed unmatched. CDR3 residues: CSASVPGTSNYEQYF. The CDR3 bases are TGCAGTGCTAGTGTACCCGGGACTAGCAACTACGAGCAGTACTTC.

This sequence joins TRBV10-3 and TRBJ2-3; 7 bases map to TRBD2. The CDR3 totals 13 residues. Germline V gene data show CDR1 as ENHRY and CDR2 as SYGVKD. Losses at the gene ends were 8 bases for V and 0 bases for J; bases not matched to a gene: 2. For the CDR3, the DNA is TGTGCCATCGGGAGGGGTAGCACAGATACGCAGTATTTT. As protein: CAIGRGSTDTQYF.

The V call is TRBV3-1 (or the pseudogene TRBV3-2), the J call TRBJ2-7; 11 bases line up with TRBD2. Germline CDR1 reads LGHDT; CDR2 reads YNNKEL (reference sequence). The ends lost 0 bases at V and 6 bases at J; junction bases unmatched: 10. The CDR3 is 17 residues long. Here the CDR3 DNA reads TGTGCCAGCAGCCAAGATCCACTCCCTAGCGGGGGGATCGAGCAGTACTTC. It translates to CASSQDPLPSGGIEQYF.